The 28 T cell receptor beta chains below all came from one sample that was sequenced in a study of T cell responses to AZD1222 COVID-19 vaccine. Measured with immunoSEQ multiplex PCR; TCRdb has only the in-frame clones, and not every one. The data contain some 130,000 clones, just over 90% of them singletons. The sequencing used peripheral blood, collected 28 days after the second AZD1222 dose. These receptor sequences come from an adult who received the AZD1222 COVID-19 vaccine.

This chain links TRBV3-1 (or the pseudogene TRBV3-2) with TRBJ1-1, with 7 nucleotides matching TRBD1. The junction had 5 bases not matched to a gene; V was cut back by 0 bases and J by 7 bases. The CDR3 runs to 14 residues. Germline V CDR1 and CDR2: LGHDT, YNNKEL (reference sequence). This CDR3 reads CASSQDGQEYEAFF. Written as DNA, the CDR3 is TGTGCCAGCAGCCAAGATGGACAGGAGTATGAAGCTTTCTTT.

The gene calls are TRBV12-3 or TRBV12-4 and TRBJ2-1, with unresolved D. V was trimmed by 7 bases and J by 9 bases, leaving 13 bases between them. The CDR3 runs 12 residues. CDR3 sequence reads: CASTLYRSEQFF. The CDR3 DNA follows: TGTGCCAGCACCCTCTACCGGAGTGAGCAGTTCTTC.

This clone was counted only a few times. This chain uses TRBV9 with TRBJ2-5; 7 bases match TRBD2. The CDR3 runs to 14 residues. Germline CDR1 SGDLS, CDR2 YYNGEE. Losses at the gene ends were 4 bases for V and 6 bases for J; bases not matched to a gene: 9. CDR3 bases: TGTGCCAGCAGCCTGGGGGGGTTTGGTAAGACCCAGTACTTC. Its translation: CASSLGGFGKTQYF.

The chain carries TRBV9 and TRBJ1-2; D is perhaps TRBD1 (6 bases). Germline assignment: CDR1 SGDLS and CDR2 YYNGEE. Trimming took 7 bases from V and 3 from J, leaving 16 bases between them. The CDR3 runs to 14 residues. The CDR3, as DNA: TGTGCCAGCTCGAAGGGGGGCAGTGACTATGGCTACACCTTC. It encodes CASSKGGSDYGYTF.

This sequence joins TRBV5-1 and TRBJ2-2; 7 positions agree with TRBD1. With 8 bases clipped from V and 7 bases from J, the junction kept 11 bases outside the gene matches. The CDR3 runs to 14 residues. Per the germline V gene, CDR1 is SGHRS and CDR2 is YFSETQ. The CDR3 sequence: CASTIDRAIGELFF. Written as DNA, the CDR3 is TGCGCCAGTACGATAGACAGGGCGATCGGGGAGCTGTTTTTT.

V gene TRBV9 combines with J gene TRBJ2-1; D is perhaps TRBD2 (6 bases). Trimming left V 0 bases short and J 5 bases short, with 12 bases between. The CDR3 length is 15 residues. CDR1 is SGDLS, CDR2 YYNGEE, per germline. CDR3 protein: CASSVGRARNNEQFF. CDR3 nucleotides: TGTGCCAGCAGCGTAGGGAGGGCCAGGAACAATGAGCAGTTCTTC.

The chain has TRBV10-3 and TRBJ2-2; 11 bases are shared with TRBD2. From germline, CDR1 is ENHRY and CDR2 SYGVKD. The J segment lost 4 bases and the V segment lost 6 bases, leaving 4 bases of the junction unmatched. The CDR3 spans 15 residues. In DNA, the CDR3 is TGTGCCATCAGACTAGCGGGAGAAGGCACCGGGGAGCTGTTTTTT. Amino acid sequence: CAIRLAGEGTGELFF.

This rearrangement joins TRBV28 to TRBJ1-4; 8 nucleotides agree with TRBD1. The CDR3 consists of 13 residues. Germline CDR1 is MDHEN and CDR2 is SYDVKM. Losses at the gene ends were 7 bases for V and 8 bases for J; bases not matched to a gene: 6. CDR3 amino acids: CASTGGAEEKLFF. The CDR3 DNA reads as TGTGCCAGCACAGGGGGCGCAGAGGAAAAACTGTTTTTT.

This sequence joins TRBV7-9 and TRBJ2-3; D is ambiguous. Germline CDR1 reads SEHNR; CDR2 reads FQNEAQ (reference sequence). This CDR3 spans 12 amino acids. Between the trimmed V and J ends, which lost 5 bases and 6 bases, there was a span of 9 bases. In DNA form, the CDR3 reads TGTGCCAGCAGCGCCCTGGGGGATACGCAGTATTTT. It specifies CASSALGDTQYF.

This sequence joins TRBV5-4 and TRBJ2-5; 9 bases are shared with TRBD2. CDR1 is SGHNT, CDR2 YYREEE, per germline (reference sequence). This CDR3 has 17 residues. V lost 0 bases and J lost 5; bases outside the gene matches: 11. The CDR3 DNA reads TGTGCCAGCAGCTTGGCTGGTAGCGGGGGCAAAGGGGAGACCCAGTACTTC. It translates to CASSLAGSGGKGETQYF.

The V call is TRBV6-5, the J call TRBJ1-2, with 7 positions matching TRBD1. J gave up 2 bases and V 6 bases, and 6 bases lay outside the gene matches. CDR1 and CDR2 (germline): MNHEY, SVGAGI. The CDR3 contains 14 residues. DNA of the CDR3: TGTGCCAGCAGACACCCGGGACAGAACTATGGCTACACCTTC. This sequence encodes CASRHPGQNYGYTF.

The chain carries TRBV6-2 or TRBV6-3 and TRBJ2-1; D is unclear. CDR1 and CDR2 (germline): MNHEY, SVGEGT. This CDR3 has 13 amino acids. V was shortened by 0 bases and J by 4 bases, with 4 bases between the two germline ends. The CDR3: CASSYSLYNEQFF. CDR3 nucleotide sequence: TGTGCCAGCAGTTACTCTTTGTACAATGAGCAGTTCTTC.

The chain carries TRBV5-1 and TRBJ2-1, with TRBD2 matching over 11 bases. This CDR3 is built from 18 residues. Germline trimming cut 4 bases from V and 6 bases from J; bases unmatched to any gene: 15. Germline assignment: CDR1 SGHRS and CDR2 YFSETQ. For the CDR3, the DNA is TGCGCCAGCAGCCCAAAACTAGCGGGAGAGGTTAGGGCCAATGAGCAGTTCTTC. Its protein product is CASSPKLAGEVRANEQFF.

The chain employs TRBV5-6 and TRBJ1-3, with no clear D. The germline V gene encodes CDR1 SGHDT and CDR2 YYEEEE. This CDR3 is built from 16 residues. Trimming removed 1 base from V and 0 bases from J, with 11 bases in between. The CDR3 loop reads CASSLPHMSSGNTIYF. As DNA, the CDR3 is TGTGCCAGCAGCTTGCCACACATGAGCTCTGGAAACACCATATATTTT.

The V gene is TRBV18, the J gene TRBJ2-7, with 9 nucleotides matching TRBD1. The CDR3 has 13 residues. With 7 bases clipped from V and 3 bases from J, the junction kept 4 bases outside the gene matches. The V gene's germline CDR1 is KGHSH and CDR2 LQKENI. The CDR3 DNA reads as TGTGCCAGCTGCCGGGGACAGGGCTACGAGCAGTACTTC. It encodes CASCRGQGYEQYF.

V gene TRBV7-3 combines with J gene TRBJ2-2; D uncertain. The CDR3 consists of 12 residues. Trimming left V 5 bases short and J 7 bases short, with 8 bases between. The V gene's germline CDR1 is SGHTA and CDR2 FQGTGA. CDR3 residues: CASSPTFGELFF. The CDR3 nucleotides read TGTGCCAGCAGCCCTACGTTCGGGGAGCTGTTTTTT.

The chain uses TRBV29-1 and TRBJ2-6; 10 bases are shared with TRBD1. CDR1 SQVTM and CDR2 ANQGSEA come from the germline V gene. With 4 bases clipped from V and 3 bases from J, the junction kept 9 bases outside the gene matches. The CDR3 spans 17 residues. The chain's CDR3 is CSVGGGTGVLGANVLTF. Here the CDR3 DNA reads TGCAGCGTTGGGGGTGGGACAGGGGTTCTTGGGGCCAACGTCCTGACTTTC.

The chain links TRBV21-1 to TRBJ2-7; the table's D call TRBD1 went unverified against the DNA. TRBV21-1 is listed as a pseudogene. The CDR3 extends over 14 amino acids. The CDR3 DNA sequence: TGTGCCAGCAGCAGTCGGCCAGGGGGCTACGAGCAGTACTTC. Translating gives CASSSRPGGYEQYF.

This sequence joins TRBV12-3 or TRBV12-4 and TRBJ2-1; no reliable D call. Trimming shortened V by 3 bases and J by 7 bases, and 7 bases separated the two germline ends. This CDR3 has 12 residues. CDR3 sequence (DNA): TGTGCCAGCAGTTTTTGGGGTAATGAGCAGTTCTTC. Amino acid sequence: CASSFWGNEQFF.

The chain employs TRBV9 and TRBJ1-5; no definite D call. Germline-derived CDR1 and CDR2 are SGDLS and YYNGEE. The CDR3 runs 14 residues. V lost 3 bases and J 3 bases, leaving 10 bases between the germline ends. CDR3 nucleotides: TGTGCCAGCAGCGCTAACGCAGACAATCAGCCCCAGCATTTT. Translation gives CASSANADNQPQHF.

This clone turned up a few times. The chain is built from TRBV9 and TRBJ1-4; 7 bases fit TRBD1. The CDR3 consists of 15 residues. The germline V gene encodes CDR1 SGDLS and CDR2 YYNGEE. The V segment lost 3 bases and the J segment 5 bases; nucleotides outside the gene matches: 7. CDR3 in DNA: TGTGCCAGCAGCGAGTCGGGACAGCGAAATGAAAAACTGTTTTTT. As protein: CASSESGQRNEKLFF.

The genes are TRBV7-8 and TRBJ2-3; 8 bases line up with TRBD2. V lost 5 bases and J lost 2; bases outside the gene matches: 6. CDR3 size: 15 residues. Germline V gives CDR1 SGHVS, CDR2 FQNEAQ. The CDR3 region has the DNA TGTGCCAGCAGCCTTAGCGGGATAACCACAGATACGCAGTATTTT. As protein: CASSLSGITTDTQYF.

The CDR3 nucleotides are TGTGCCAGCAGGGACAGGGGCGACGGCTACACCTTC. Translating it yields CASRDRGDGYTF. J is TRBJ1-2 and V is TRBV2, with 9 positions matching TRBD1. V was pared by 6 bases and J by 8 bases, with 4 bases of the junction left unmatched. The CDR3 is made up of 12 amino acids. CDR1 SNHLY and CDR2 FYNNEI come from the germline V gene.

The rearrangement links TRBV6-1 to TRBJ1-5; D is ambiguous. CDR1 and CDR2 (germline): MNHNS, SASEGT. V lost 2 bases and J 3 bases, leaving 8 bases between the germline ends. The CDR3 runs 14 residues. The CDR3 sequence is CASSEMGPNQPQHF. The CDR3 DNA reads TGTGCCAGCAGTGAAATGGGTCCCAATCAGCCCCAGCATTTT.

CDR3 sequence reads: CASSRWAGDAYEQYF. The CDR3 nucleotides are TGCGCCAGCAGCCGGTGGGCTGGGGACGCCTACGAGCAGTACTTC. V and J are TRBV5-1 and TRBJ2-7; D is perhaps TRBD1 or TRBD2 (5 bases each). V lost 4 bases and J lost 2, with 16 bases in between. Germline V gene data show CDR1 as SGHRS and CDR2 as YFSETQ. CDR3 length: 15 residues.

V usage is TRBV16 and J usage is TRBJ2-5; D remains ambiguous. Germline CDR1 reads KGHSY; CDR2 reads FQNENV. The CDR3 contains 14 residues. Trimming shortened V by 4 bases and J by 1 base, and 10 bases separated the two germline ends. CDR3 residues: CASSPERIQETQYF. The CDR3 DNA reads TGTGCCAGCAGCCCCGAACGGATCCAAGAGACCCAGTACTTC.

V usage is TRBV2 and J usage is TRBJ2-2; D is possibly TRBD1 or TRBD2 (6 bases each). The CDR3 runs to 13 residues. CDR1 is SNHLY, CDR2 FYNNEI, per germline. V lost 6 bases and J 2 bases, leaving 7 bases between the germline ends. The CDR3 DNA sequence: TGTGCCAGCAGCGGGGGCAACACCGGGGAGCTGTTTTTT. Protein product: CASSGGNTGELFF.

This clone was observed once. This rearrangement joins TRBV7-9 to TRBJ1-1; D not certain. V shed 1 base and J shed 5 bases, with 5 bases lying between them. In germline, CDR1 is SEHNR, CDR2 FQNEAQ (reference sequence). The CDR3 has 12 amino acids. The CDR3 sequence is CASSLGRTEAFF. CDR3 nucleotides: TGTGCCAGCAGCTTAGGCAGGACTGAAGCTTTCTTT.